The 15 T cell receptor beta chains below come from one sample, sequenced in a study of cytomegalovirus exposure and HLA in healthy donors. The PCR contained 60 Vbeta and 13 Jbeta primers. Profiling relied on immunoSEQ multiplex PCR, and the TCRdb table lists in-frame clones only, not all of them. The data contain 100,000 to 150,000 clones, less than 80% of them singletons. Sequencing was done on a sample of PBMCs. All receptors derive from a woman between 45 and 60 years old in good health and CMV-seronegative.

V and J are TRBV4-2 and TRBJ2-7; 7 bases fit TRBD1. Unmatched junction bases numbered 8, after V lost 4 bases and J lost 5 bases. Germline V gene sequence: CDR1 LGHNA, CDR2 YNFKEQ. The CDR3 is 14 residues long. In nucleotides, the CDR3 is TGTGCCAGCAGCCCCTCGACAGGGCCGAACGAGCAGTACTTC. This translates into CASSPSTGPNEQYF.

The chain combines TRBV2 with TRBJ2-7; TRBD1 matches 11 bases. The CDR3 consists of 14 residues. Germline values: CDR1 SNHLY, CDR2 FYNNEI. The V and J ends lost 7 bases and 2 bases, in that order; junction bases with no gene match: 4. CDR3 coding DNA: TGTGCCAGCACGTTGGACAGGGGGCCCTACGAGCAGTACTTC. This gives the protein CASTLDRGPYEQYF.

Regarding this clone: Other DNA sequences within the sample encode an identical CDR3. The rearrangement links TRBV6-5 to TRBJ1-5, with 12 bases fitting TRBD1. This CDR3 contains 14 residues. Looked up from germline, CDR1 is MNHEY and CDR2 is SVGAGI. V was pared by 4 bases and J by 7 bases, with 2 bases of the junction left unmatched. The CDR3 loop is CASSSGQGAQPQHF. The CDR3 DNA sequence: TGTGCCAGCAGTTCGGGACAGGGGGCACAGCCCCAGCATTTT.

V gene TRBV21-1 combines with J gene TRBJ2-5; the D call of TRBD2 is as the table states it, not checked on the DNA. TRBV21-1 is described as a pseudogene. This CDR3 has 19 residues. CDR3 nucleotides: TGTGCCAGCAGCAAAGCAAAAGCTAGCGGGAGGCCTAAGAGAGAGACCCAGTACTTC. As protein: CASSKAKASGRPKRETQYF.

DNA of the CDR3: TGTGCCAGTAGAACCACAGGGGAGTTACGAGGCTACACCTTC. Protein sequence: CASRTTGELRGYTF. The V call is TRBV19, the J call TRBJ1-2, with TRBD1 identical over 7 bases. The germline V gene encodes CDR1 LNHDA and CDR2 SQIVND (reference sequence). The CDR3 is 14 residues long. The V and J ends lost 6 bases and 8 bases, in that order; junction bases with no gene match: 12.

The rearrangement uses TRBV4-1 and TRBJ2-7; D is perhaps TRBD1 (5 bases). V was cut by 0 bases and J by 3 bases, with 12 bases left in between. Germline loops: CDR1 MGHRA, CDR2 YSYEKL. The CDR3 loop spans 15 amino acids. The CDR3, as DNA: TGCGCCAGCAGCCAAGATGTCGGACAAGACTACGAGCAGTACTTC. It encodes CASSQDVGQDYEQYF.

This clone showed up just once. The junction departs from the called germline gene at one end, perhaps through a read error. The rearrangement uses TRBV27 and TRBJ1-3; D gene uncertain. This CDR3 is built from 14 residues. CDR1 and CDR2 from the germline V gene are MNHEY and SMNVEV (reference sequence). CDR3 coding DNA: TGTGCCAGCAGTCCCGCGGGGTGGGGAAACACCACATATTTT. It translates to CASSPAGWGNTTYF.

The V gene is TRBV28, the J gene TRBJ2-7, with TRBD2 matching 14 bases. Germline V CDR1 and CDR2: MDHEN, SYDVKM. With V trimmed by 7 bases and J by 4 bases, 12 bases remained unmatched. This CDR3 contains 17 residues. The CDR3 DNA sequence: TGTGCCAGCACCCTTGTCGGGACTAGCGGGAGTAGGTACGAGCAGTACTTC. Protein sequence: CASTLVGTSGSRYEQYF.

The gene calls are TRBV4-3 and TRBJ1-4; possible D gene TRBD1, 6 bases. Trimming stripped 0 bases from V and 2 bases from J, with 7 bases between. CDR3 length: 15 amino acids. Germline lookup yields CDR1 LGHNA and CDR2 YSLEER. CDR3 nucleotide sequence: TGCGCCAGCAGCCAAGATCAGGGGACTAATGAAAAACTGTTTTTT. Protein product: CASSQDQGTNEKLFF.

This clone was observed a handful of times. The V gene is TRBV11-3, the J gene TRBJ2-5; TRBD2 matches at 12 bases. In germline, CDR1 is SGHNT, CDR2 YENEEA. The CDR3 has 17 amino acids. The junction had 13 bases not matched to a gene; V was cut back by 4 bases and J by 7 bases. CDR3 nucleotide sequence: TGTGCCAGCAGCTCTGCTCGGACTAGCGGGACTGGAGGGACCCAGTACTTC. Encoded protein: CASSSARTSGTGGTQYF.

This clone was observed a single time. V is TRBV20-1 and J is TRBJ2-3; D is undetermined. V dropped 3 bases and J dropped 7 bases, with 5 bases sitting between them. Germline V lookup: CDR1 DFQATT, CDR2 SNEGSKA (reference sequence). The CDR3 loop spans 10 amino acids. CDR3 nucleotide sequence: TGCAGTGCTAGTCCCAATACGCAGTATTTT. Its translation is CSASPNTQYF.

The chain recombines TRBV28 with TRBJ1-2; 7 bases agree with TRBD1. Germline CDR1 and CDR2: MDHEN and SYDVKM. The length of the CDR3 is 13 residues. The V segment lost 8 bases and the J segment 10 bases; nucleotides outside the gene matches: 13. The CDR3 sequence is CASAVPGQSLYTF. The CDR3 DNA reads as TGTGCCAGCGCTGTCCCGGGACAGTCTCTCTACACCTTC.

This clone has only a few counts. The chain combines TRBV7-2 with TRBJ2-2; 9 nucleotides agree with TRBD2. Trimming cost V 3 bases and J 3 bases; bases outside gene matches: 5. The CDR3 covers 16 residues. CDR1 and CDR2 from the germline V gene are SGHTA and FQGNSA. CDR3 region: CASSFDGLAHTGELFF. CDR3 bases: TGTGCCAGCAGCTTCGACGGACTAGCGCACACCGGGGAGCTGTTTTTT.

The chain joins TRBV19 to TRBJ1-1, with D possibly being TRBD1 (5 bases). The CDR3 has 14 residues. Per germline, CDR1 LNHDA and CDR2 SQIVND (reference sequence). Trimming took off 3 bases at V and 5 bases at J, with 13 bases between the two ends. CDR3 sequence reads: CASSMQGSYTEAFF. For the CDR3, the DNA is TGTGCCAGTAGTATGCAGGGTTCATATACTGAAGCTTTCTTT.

V is TRBV28 and J is TRBJ2-7; TRBD1 matches 8 bases. CDR3 length equals 13 residues. From germline, CDR1 is MDHEN and CDR2 SYDVKM. V was clipped by 4 bases and J by 3 bases; unmatched bases: 2. The CDR3 nucleotides read TGTGCCAGCAGTTCCGGACAGGGCTACGAGCAGTACTTC. It yields the protein CASSSGQGYEQYF.